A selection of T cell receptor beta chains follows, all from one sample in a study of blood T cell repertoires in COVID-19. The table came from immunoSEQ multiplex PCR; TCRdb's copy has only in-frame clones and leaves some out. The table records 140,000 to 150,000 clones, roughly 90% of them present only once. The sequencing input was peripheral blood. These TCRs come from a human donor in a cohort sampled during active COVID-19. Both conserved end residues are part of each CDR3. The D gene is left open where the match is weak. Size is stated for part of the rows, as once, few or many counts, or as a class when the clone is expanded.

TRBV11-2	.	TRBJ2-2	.	CASSLHSTGELFF	TGTGCCAGCAGCTTACACTCCACCGGGGAGCTGTTTTTT
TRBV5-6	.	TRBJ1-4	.	CASSLRGDEKLFF	TGTGCCAGCAGCTTGAGGGGCGACGAAAAACTGTTTTTT
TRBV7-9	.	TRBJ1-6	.	CASSSDGITYNSPLHF	TGTGCCAGCAGCTCAGACGGGATAACCTATAATTCACCCCTCCACTTT
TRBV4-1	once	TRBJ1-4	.	CASSLSSWVSGEKLFF	TGCGCCAGCAGCCTTAGTTCGTGGGTTAGCGGTGAAAAACTGTTTTTT
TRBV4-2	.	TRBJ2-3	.	CASSSGPDKADTQYF	TGTGCCAGCAGCTCGGGTCCAGATAAGGCAGATACGCAGTATTTT
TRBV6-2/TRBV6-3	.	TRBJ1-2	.	CASSYQAKDGYTF	TGTGCCAGCAGTTACCAGGCGAAAGACGGCTACACCTTC
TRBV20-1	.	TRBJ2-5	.	CSASTSRTGVRETQYF	TGCAGTGCTAGTACCTCCCGGACGGGGGTCCGGGAGACCCAGTACTTC
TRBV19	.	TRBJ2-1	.	CAVTSITTSEQFF	TGTGCCGTGACTAGTATCACTACTAGTGAGCAGTTCTTC
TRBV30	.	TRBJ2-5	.	CAWTLGETQYF	TGTGCCTGGACCCTAGGAGAGACCCAGTACTTC
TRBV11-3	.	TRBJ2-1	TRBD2	CASRKSGGTYNEQFF	TGTGCCAGCAGAAAAAGCGGGGGAACTTACAATGAGCAGTTCTTC
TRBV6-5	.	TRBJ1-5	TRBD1	CARDRCNQPQHF	TGTGCCAGGGACAGGTGCAATCAGCCCCAGCATTTT
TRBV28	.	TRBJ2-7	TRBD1	CASSPNTGVYEQYF	TGTGCCAGCAGTCCCAACACAGGGGTCTACGAGCAGTACTTC
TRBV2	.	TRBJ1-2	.	CASSPPEREGGYGYTF	TGTGCCAGCAGCCCGCCGGAGAGGGAAGGAGGCTATGGCTACACCTTC
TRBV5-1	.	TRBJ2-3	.	CASSLNALIGTDTQYF	TGCGCCAGCAGCTTAAACGCCCTCATAGGCACAGATACGCAGTATTTT
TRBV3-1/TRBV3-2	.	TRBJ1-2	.	CASSARSGGNNYGYTF	TGTGCCAGCAGCGCCCGTTCGGGGGGAAATAACTATGGCTACACCTTC
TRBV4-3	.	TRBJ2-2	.	CASSQDERDGPLDSWNTGELFF	TGCGCCAGCAGCCAAGATGAAAGGGACGGACCGTTGGACAGCTGGAACACCGGGGAGCTGTTTTTT